The clone carrying this TCR beta chain was seen a few times. Its antigen is not known. Researchers made TCR cDNA using 5'RACE template switching, and this step added a universal primer site and UMIs. TCRdb re-called the 5' RACE reads with MiXCR, one entry per CDR3 protein. The sample gives 120,000 or so distinct CDR3 sequences, 13% to 15% of which show up once; about 40% is in the top ten. These data originate in a study of T cells after yellow fever vaccination. Study-wide context: It was SMART-Seq v4 Ultra Low Input that prepared the fractions with low cell numbers.

Whole-study findings and limits: It was a small share of clonotypes that appeared in both CD4 and CD8 compartments. Faster peaking, at day 5 versus 15, marked a secondary response that was weaker.

Germline V gene lookup returns CDR1 SQVTM and CDR2 ANQGSEA. Trimming cost V 0 bases and J 6 bases; bases outside gene matches: 6. The CDR3 length is 14 residues. The sample here was CD8+ T cells sorted from PBMCs, taken 5 days after the yellow fever booster vaccination. This clonotype originated in a man aged 18-30 years who received the YFV17D yellow fever vaccine. The chain recombines TRBV29-1 with TRBJ2-7; 9 bases match TRBD1. The CDR3 DNA sequence: TGCAGCGTTGAAGATCCACAGGGGGCCGGCGAGCAGTACTTC. Residues: CSVEDPQGAGEQYF.